Shown below are 31 T cell receptor beta chains from a single sample sequenced in a study of CD8 T cells in Susac syndrome. RNA in amounts of roughly 0.5 to 1 ug was reverse transcribed with random hexamers. One entry per CDR3 protein, called by TCRdb with MiXCR from the immunoSEQ multiplex PCR reads. The sample yields 150,000 to 200,000 distinct CDR3 sequences, about 94% seen once. The specimen was CD4+ T cells from PBMCs. The receptor set was obtained from a human donor in good health.

This rearrangement joins TRBV7-2 to TRBJ1-5; D gene ambiguous. In germline, CDR1 is SGHTA, CDR2 FQGNSA. This CDR3 contains 14 residues. V lost 1 base, J lost 1 base, and 5 bases lay in between. CDR3 DNA sequence: TGTGCCAGCAGCTTAGGGTGGAGCAATCAGCCCCAGCATTTT. The encoded protein is CASSLGWSNQPQHF.

The chain employs TRBV5-6 and TRBJ2-7; D might be TRBD1 or TRBD2, each matching 5 bases. The germline gives CDR1 SGHDT, CDR2 YYEEEE. The CDR3 consists of 13 residues. Trimming cost V 3 bases and J 1 base, with 8 bases left between them. CDR3 loop: CASSWGPSYEQYF. CDR3 bases: TGTGCCAGCAGCTGGGGACCTTCCTACGAGCAGTACTTC. Filled out from reference TRBV5-6 and TRBJ2-7, the complete variable domain reads DAGVTQSPTHLIKTRGQQVTLRCSPKSGHDTVSWYQQALGQGPQFIFQYYEEEERQRGNFPDRFSGHQFPNYSSELNVNALLLGDSALYLCASSWGPSYEQYFGPGTRLTVT.

The chain uses TRBV7-9 and TRBJ2-1; TRBD1 matches 7 bases. With V trimmed by 5 bases and J by 4 bases, 11 bases remained unmatched. The CDR3 runs to 16 residues. Germline CDR1 reads SEHNR; CDR2 reads FQNEAQ (reference sequence). The CDR3 loop is CASSPVATGRYNEQFF. CDR3 nucleotide sequence: TGTGCCAGCAGCCCTGTGGCGACAGGGAGATACAATGAGCAGTTCTTC.

The V and J genes are TRBV30 and TRBJ2-3; no firm D call. CDR1 is GTSNPN and CDR2 is SVGIG in the germline V gene (reference sequence). Trimming shortened V by 2 bases and J by 7 bases, and 4 bases separated the two germline ends. The CDR3 covers 10 residues. The chain's CDR3 is CAWSRNTQYF. CDR3 sequence (DNA): TGTGCCTGGAGTAGGAATACGCAGTATTTT.

The chain has TRBV30 and TRBJ1-4; 7 nucleotides align to TRBD1. V gave up 5 bases and J gave up 7 bases; unmatched junction bases: 1. Germline-derived CDR1 and CDR2 are GTSNPN and SVGIG (reference sequence). The CDR3 consists of 11 residues. In nucleotides, the CDR3 is TGTGCCTGGGGACAGGCTGAAAAACTGTTTTTT. Protein: CAWGQAEKLFF.

The rearrangement uses TRBV2 and TRBJ2-3; 13 bases match TRBD2. J was trimmed by 6 bases and V by 1 base; bases with no gene match: 7. Germline V CDR1 and CDR2: SNHLY, FYNNEI. The CDR3 is 17 amino acids. The CDR3 reads CASSEGLAGGTLDTQYF. CDR3 DNA sequence: TGTGCCAGCAGTGAAGGACTAGCGGGGGGCACCTTGGATACGCAGTATTTT.

V usage is TRBV29-1 and J usage is TRBJ1-1, with TRBD1 as a possible D gene (5 bases). Germline V gives CDR1 SQVTM, CDR2 ANQGSEA. Trimming left V 0 bases short and J 7 bases short, with 24 bases between. The CDR3 spans 17 residues. The CDR3 loop reads CSVEDHPKLRGRGEAFF. In nucleotides, the CDR3 is TGCAGCGTTGAAGATCATCCTAAGCTTAGGGGAAGGGGTGAAGCTTTCTTT.

The chain links TRBV20-1 to TRBJ2-6; 7 bases match TRBD1. From germline, CDR1 is DFQATT and CDR2 SNEGSKA (reference sequence). CDR3 length: 14 residues. The V and J ends lost 2 bases and 2 bases, in that order; junction bases with no gene match: 0. The CDR3 protein is CSARQGAGANVLTF. The CDR3 bases are TGCAGTGCTAGACAGGGGGCTGGGGCCAACGTCCTGACTTTC.

The CDR3 is CASSQVGSMNTEAFF. The DNA of the CDR3 is TGCGCCAGCAGCCAAGTCGGGAGCATGAACACTGAAGCTTTCTTT. The rearrangement uses TRBV4-3 and TRBJ1-1, with D uncertain. Trimming stripped 1 base from V and 0 bases from J, with 9 bases between. Per germline, CDR1 LGHNA and CDR2 YSLEER. The CDR3 consists of 15 residues.

The chain joins TRBV6-6 to TRBJ1-2; D is perhaps TRBD1 (6 bases). Germline lookup yields CDR1 MNHNY and CDR2 SVGAGI (reference sequence). V was clipped by 6 bases and J by 4 bases, with 12 bases between them. This CDR3 region has 13 residues. The CDR3 region has the DNA TGTGCCAGCAGCTCCGGACAGCCCTATGGCTACACCTTC. Protein product: CASSSGQPYGYTF.

The CDR3 DNA follows: TGTGCCAGCACCAGACTAGCGGGGGGGCTGAATGAGCAGTTCTTC. Its translation: CASTRLAGGLNEQFF. This chain joins TRBV6-5 and TRBJ2-1, with TRBD2 identical over 14 bases. J lost 7 bases, V lost 7 bases, and 6 bases had no gene match. From germline, CDR1 is MNHEY and CDR2 SVGAGI. CDR3 length: 15 amino acids.

This chain connects TRBV20-1 to TRBJ2-1; possible D gene TRBD2, 6 bases. Germline lookup yields CDR1 DFQATT and CDR2 SNEGSKA (reference sequence). V lost 7 bases and J 8 bases, leaving 15 bases between the germline ends. The CDR3 runs to 12 residues. The CDR3 DNA is TGCAGTGTAAGACGGGGGACCCATGAGCAGTTCTTC. This codes for CSVRRGTHEQFF.

This clonotype was recorded only once. The genes are TRBV20-1 and TRBJ1-2; TRBD1 matches 11 bases. CDR1 is DFQATT, CDR2 SNEGSKA, per germline (reference sequence). J gave up 6 bases and V 6 bases, and 6 bases lay outside the gene matches. The CDR3 is 13 residues long. CDR3 sequence (DNA): TGCAGTGCCAAGGACAGGGGGCCGAATGGCTACACCTTC. Translation: CSAKDRGPNGYTF.

This clonotype was seen a single time. DNA of the CDR3: TGTGCCAGCAGCGAATTGGGGGGGCCGAACTACAATGAGCAGTTCTTC. Its protein product is CASSELGGPNYNEQFF. The rearrangement links TRBV9 to TRBJ2-1; D is perhaps TRBD2 (7 bases). In germline, CDR1 is SGDLS, CDR2 YYNGEE. The CDR3 sequence is 16 residues long. Trimming removed 3 bases from V and 3 bases from J, with 16 bases in between.

The chain has TRBV29-1 and TRBJ2-3; D remains ambiguous. Germline V gives CDR1 SQVTM, CDR2 ANQGSEA. V lost 8 bases and J 5 bases, leaving 17 bases between the germline ends. CDR3 length equals 13 residues. The DNA for the CDR3 is TGCAGCCTCAAGGGTGGGAATGTAGATACGCAGTATTTT. Translated: CSLKGGNVDTQYF.

V is TRBV29-1 and J is TRBJ2-7, with D hard to call. V shed 7 bases and J shed 4 bases, with 11 bases lying between them. CDR3 length: 11 residues. Germline loops: CDR1 SQVTM, CDR2 ANQGSEA. CDR3 DNA sequence: TGCAGCGCTCATTCTGGTTACGAGCAGTACTTC. Translation: CSAHSGYEQYF.

J is TRBJ2-5 and V is TRBV11-1; D unresolved. There are 12 residues in the CDR3. Germline loops: CDR1 SGHAT, CDR2 FQDESV (reference sequence). V lost 3 bases, J lost 5 bases, and 7 bases lay in between. The CDR3 loop reads CASSFAMETQYF. In DNA form, the CDR3 reads TGTGCCAGCAGCTTCGCGATGGAGACCCAGTACTTC. The complete variable domain, with remaining parts taken from reference TRBV11-1 and TRBJ2-5, reads EAEVAQSPRYKITEKSQAVAFWCDPISGHATLYWYRQILGQGPELLVQFQDESVVDDSQLPKDRFSAERLKGVDSTLKIQPAELGDSAMYLCASSFAMETQYFGPGTRLLVL.

CDR3 amino acids: CASSLALLAGGLETQYF. The CDR3 DNA sequence: TGTGCCAGCAGCTTAGCGTTACTAGCGGGGGGGCTAGAGACCCAGTACTTC. This sequence joins TRBV7-2 and TRBJ2-5; 13 bases line up with TRBD2. With 0 bases clipped from V and 4 bases from J, the junction kept 5 bases outside the gene matches. The CDR3 covers 17 residues. From germline, CDR1 is SGHTA and CDR2 FQGNSA.

CDR3 sequence: CASAGGRDLSNEQFF. In DNA, the CDR3 is TGCGCCAGCGCCGGAGGGCGGGACCTAAGCAATGAGCAGTTCTTC. The chain employs TRBV4-3 and TRBJ2-1; the D gene is possibly TRBD2 (6 bases). Germline CDR1 is LGHNA and CDR2 is YSLEER. This CDR3 is built from 15 residues. Trimming stripped 8 bases from V and 6 bases from J, with 20 bases between.

This sequence joins TRBV5-1 and TRBJ1-5; D is possibly TRBD1 (5 bases). CDR1 and CDR2 (germline): SGHRS, YFSETQ. The CDR3 has 15 amino acids. With 4 bases removed from V and 5 bases from J, the gap between germline ends came to 16 bases. The CDR3 sequence is CASSLGDGRDQPQHF. In DNA form, the CDR3 reads TGCGCCAGCAGCCTCGGGGACGGCAGGGATCAGCCCCAGCATTTT.

The gene calls are TRBV9 and TRBJ2-7; the D gene is possibly TRBD1 (5 bases). This CDR3 is built from 13 residues. The V gene lost 9 bases and the J gene lost 0 bases, with 13 bases spanning the gap. Germline loops: CDR1 SGDLS, CDR2 YYNGEE. The CDR3 reads CATCWGTSYEQYF. CDR3 bases: TGTGCCACCTGCTGGGGCACCTCCTACGAGCAGTACTTC.

This clonotype was seen only once. The V gene is TRBV18, the J gene TRBJ2-3, with D perhaps TRBD2 (5 bases). From germline, CDR1 is KGHSH and CDR2 LQKENI. V was cut by 3 bases and J by 4 bases, with 11 bases left in between. This CDR3 is 14 amino acids long. This chain's CDR3 is CASSPASPADTQYF. The CDR3 coding sequence is TGTGCCAGCTCACCGGCTAGCCCCGCAGATACGCAGTATTTT.

The V and J genes are TRBV29-1 and TRBJ2-4, with D maybe TRBD1 (6 bases). Germline-derived CDR1 and CDR2 are SQVTM and ANQGSEA. The ends were cut back, 2 bases at V and 10 bases at J, with 15 bases in the middle. This CDR3 has 13 residues. CDR3 DNA: TGCAGCGTTGAAAAAGGGGGATCCCCTATTCAGTACTTC. Its protein product is CSVEKGGSPIQYF.

The CDR3 sequence: CASSPSQGAETQYF. In DNA form, the CDR3 reads TGTGCCAGCAGCCCGAGCCAGGGGGCCGAGACCCAGTACTTC. The rearrangement uses TRBV4-2 and TRBJ2-5; 8 nucleotides line up with TRBD1. This CDR3 spans 14 amino acids. Germline V gives CDR1 LGHNA, CDR2 YNFKEQ. V gave up 4 bases and J gave up 5 bases; unmatched junction bases: 6.

The chain combines TRBV7-9 with TRBJ1-2; D gene unclear. Germline values: CDR1 SEHNR, CDR2 FQNEAQ (reference sequence). V was pared by 4 bases and J by 2 bases, with 11 bases between. The CDR3 runs 14 residues. The CDR3 region is CASSSSGVNYGYTF. In DNA, the CDR3 is TGTGCCAGCAGCTCCTCGGGCGTCAACTATGGCTACACCTTC.

The rearrangement joins TRBV20-1 to TRBJ1-6; D possibly corresponds to TRBD1 (5 bases). Trimming shortened V by 3 bases and J by 8 bases, and 11 bases separated the two germline ends. CDR3 length: 13 amino acids. Germline CDR1 DFQATT, CDR2 SNEGSKA (reference sequence). CDR3 region: CSASPQGDSPLHF. DNA of the CDR3: TGCAGTGCTAGCCCCCAGGGTGATTCACCCCTCCACTTT.

The chain carries TRBV14 and TRBJ2-3; unclear D gene. In germline, CDR1 is SGHDN, CDR2 FVKESK. The length of the CDR3 is 16 residues. The germline V and J ends were trimmed by 4 bases and 6 bases, with 20 bases remaining between them. CDR3 region: CASSPRASSLADTQYF. In DNA form, the CDR3 reads TGTGCCAGCAGCCCCCGGGCCTCCTCCTTGGCGGATACGCAGTATTTT.

This clonotype appeared once. The rearrangement joins TRBV20-1 to TRBJ1-5, with unresolved D. Germline CDR1 and CDR2: DFQATT and SNEGSKA (reference sequence). The CDR3 extends over 14 amino acids. Between the trimmed V and J ends, which lost 3 bases and 11 bases, there was a span of 20 bases. CDR3 DNA sequence: TGCAGTGCTAGTCGCGAGGCCGTCACCATGACCCAGCATTTT. Translation gives CSASREAVTMTQHF.

As for this clonotype: Relative to the germline gene, one junction end is altered; a read error may explain this. The chain carries TRBV2 and TRBJ2-6, with D possibly called TRBD1 or TRBD2 (5 bases each). The germline V gene encodes CDR1 SNHLY and CDR2 FYNNEI. This CDR3 spans 10 amino acids. Written as DNA, the CDR3 is TGTGCCAGCGGGGGCAACGTCCTGACTTTC. Protein: CASGGNVLTF.

V usage is TRBV4-3 and J usage is TRBJ2-7; perhaps TRBD2 as D (5 bases). The V end was cut by 0 bases, the J end by 6 bases, with 9 bases between. The CDR3 sequence is 13 residues long. Germline V gene lookup returns CDR1 LGHNA and CDR2 YSLEER. The CDR3 protein is CASSQDRAGEQYF. CDR3 sequence (DNA): TGCGCCAGCAGCCAAGATAGGGCGGGCGAGCAGTACTTC.

This chain connects TRBV7-2 to TRBJ1-5; 8 bases are shared with TRBD1. The CDR3 consists of 16 residues. The V and J ends lost 1 base and 4 bases, in that order; junction bases with no gene match: 6. Germline lookup yields CDR1 SGHTA and CDR2 FQGNSA. The CDR3 DNA reads TGTGCCAGCAGCTTAGACAGGGGGGCGTTTAATCAGCCCCAGCATTTT. Translating gives CASSLDRGAFNQPQHF.